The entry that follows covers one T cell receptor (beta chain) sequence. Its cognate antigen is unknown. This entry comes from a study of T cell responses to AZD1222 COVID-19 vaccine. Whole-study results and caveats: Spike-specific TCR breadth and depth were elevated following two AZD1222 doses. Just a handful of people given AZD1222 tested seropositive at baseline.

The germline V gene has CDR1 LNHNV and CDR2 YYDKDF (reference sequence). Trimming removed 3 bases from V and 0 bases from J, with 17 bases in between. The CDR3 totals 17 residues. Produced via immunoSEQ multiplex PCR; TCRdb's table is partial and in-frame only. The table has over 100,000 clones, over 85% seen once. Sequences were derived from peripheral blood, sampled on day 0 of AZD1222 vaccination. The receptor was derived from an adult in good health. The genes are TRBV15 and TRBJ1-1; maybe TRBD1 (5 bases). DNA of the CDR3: TGTGCCACCAGCAGGCCCCCCGCCAGGGCGGTGAACACTGAAGCTTTCTTT. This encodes CATSRPPARAVNTEAFF.